This section outlines one TCR beta chain sequence together with its context. Trimming pared 2 bases from V and 0 bases from J, leaving 8 bases between. Germline CDR1 is SEHNR and CDR2 is FQNEAQ (reference sequence). The CDR3 has 15 residues. The entry originates in a study of OX40 agonist ivuxolimab in advanced cancers. Study-level background: Patient treatment consisted of intravenous ivuxolimab administration every 2 weeks at 0.01 to 10 mg/kg.

Generated by immunoSEQ multiplex PCR, the TCRdb table keeps only in-frame clones and is missing some. Of 100,000 or so clones listed, about 80% are singletons. The sequencing used CD4+ or CD8+ T cells sorted from blood, collected in a trial of the OX40 agonist ivuxolimab. This TCR came from an adult with an advanced solid tumor such as melanoma, head and neck, liver or kidney cancer. V is TRBV7-9 and J is TRBJ1-3; D call uncertain. CDR3 region: CASSLRESSGNTIYF. DNA of the CDR3: TGTGCCAGCAGCTTAAGGGAGAGCTCTGGAAACACCATATATTTT.